These T cell receptor beta chains were read from a single sample in a study of T cells in Graves' hyperthyroidism and ophthalmopathy. MiXCR, run by TCRdb on the multiplex PCR reads, gives a single entry per CDR3 protein. The table shows some 600,000 distinct CDR3 sequences, with over 11% occurring only once. Sequencing was carried out using blood. The receptors stem from a woman in her thirties with Graves' hyperthyroidism that later progressed to Graves' ophthalmopathy. The conserved cysteine and the conserved F or W are not part of the CDR3 here. D genes are given only for firm matches.

V gene: TRBV7-8
D gene: TRBD2
J gene: TRBJ2-7
CDR3 protein: ASSTRGRTYEQY

V gene: TRBV12-3/TRBV12-4
D gene: .
J gene: TRBJ2-2
CDR3 protein: ASRSQGNTGELF

V gene: TRBV7-2
D gene: TRBD1
J gene: TRBJ1-2
CDR3 protein: ASSYPGTGYGYT

V gene: TRBV29-1
D gene: .
J gene: TRBJ2-1
CDR3 protein: SVETGNEQF

V gene: TRBV28
D gene: .
J gene: TRBJ1-2
CDR3 protein: ASSSLGRGYT

V gene: TRBV2
D gene: .
J gene: TRBJ1-1
CDR3 protein: ASSSGPGYGNTEAF

V gene: TRBV5-5
D gene: .
J gene: TRBJ2-7
CDR3 protein: ASSFLQAYEQY

V gene: TRBV5-6
D gene: TRBD2
J gene: TRBJ2-4
CDR3 protein: ASSGSTGLAGVAKNIQY

V gene: TRBV3-1
D gene: TRBD2
J gene: TRBJ2-1
CDR3 protein: ASSQGTSGRNEQF

V gene: TRBV10-3
D gene: .
J gene: TRBJ2-7
CDR3 protein: AITRDLTYEQY

V gene: TRBV20-1
D gene: .
J gene: TRBJ1-2
CDR3 protein: SARSQGNYGYT

V gene: TRBV12-3/TRBV12-4
D gene: .
J gene: TRBJ1-2
CDR3 protein: ASSGPGLVVYT

V gene: TRBV20-1
D gene: TRBD2
J gene: TRBJ2-7
CDR3 protein: SAILAGGFYEQY

V gene: TRBV14
D gene: TRBD1
J gene: TRBJ1-2
CDR3 protein: ASSRDRSGYGYT

V gene: TRBV4-2
D gene: TRBD1
J gene: TRBJ1-4
CDR3 protein: ASSQDKGTGEKLF

V gene: TRBV18
D gene: .
J gene: TRBJ2-7
CDR3 protein: ASSPGDQPYEQY

V gene: TRBV7-2
D gene: .
J gene: TRBJ1-1
CDR3 protein: ASSWDTLETEAF

V gene: TRBV11-2
D gene: .
J gene: TRBJ2-5
CDR3 protein: ASSRRTRIGETQY

V gene: TRBV28
D gene: .
J gene: TRBJ2-1
CDR3 protein: ASSSSDYNEQF

V gene: TRBV12-3/TRBV12-4
D gene: .
J gene: TRBJ2-7
CDR3 protein: ATVGPPSYEQY

V gene: TRBV5-6
D gene: .
J gene: TRBJ1-3
CDR3 protein: ASSFISDSISGNTIY

V gene: TRBV20-1
D gene: .
J gene: TRBJ2-5
CDR3 protein: SALRNREPRPGDETQY

V gene: TRBV19
D gene: .
J gene: TRBJ2-1
CDR3 protein: ASSIDRGFEQF

V gene: TRBV6-6
D gene: .
J gene: TRBJ2-3
CDR3 protein: ASSYGGVAWTDTQY

V gene: TRBV20-1
D gene: .
J gene: TRBJ2-3
CDR3 protein: SAGLGRADTQY

V gene: TRBV28
D gene: TRBD1
J gene: TRBJ2-1
CDR3 protein: ASSGQGYYNEQF

V gene: TRBV4-2
D gene: TRBD1
J gene: TRBJ2-1
CDR3 protein: ASSPDSGTGYFSGNEQF

V gene: TRBV20-1
D gene: TRBD2
J gene: TRBJ2-5
CDR3 protein: SASAAGGGETQY

V gene: TRBV11-2
D gene: .
J gene: TRBJ2-2
CDR3 protein: AGSPGVTPGAGELF

V gene: TRBV11-3
D gene: TRBD2
J gene: TRBJ2-1
CDR3 protein: ASSPILAGGVEQF

V gene: TRBV5-1
D gene: .
J gene: TRBJ2-1
CDR3 protein: ASSRMGGNEQF

V gene: TRBV7-3
D gene: .
J gene: TRBJ2-2
CDR3 protein: ASSPRVAGTGELF

V gene: TRBV5-1
D gene: .
J gene: TRBJ2-1
CDR3 protein: ASSLRTEDNEQF

V gene: TRBV3-1
D gene: .
J gene: TRBJ2-7
CDR3 protein: ASSLQRHLGYEQY

V gene: TRBV11-3
D gene: TRBD1
J gene: TRBJ2-7
CDR3 protein: ASSFTGTGPYEQY

V gene: TRBV10-3
D gene: .
J gene: TRBJ1-1
CDR3 protein: AIRVGTEAF

V gene: TRBV20-1
D gene: .
J gene: TRBJ2-7
CDR3 protein: SARGGAGTYEQY

V gene: TRBV20-1
D gene: TRBD1
J gene: TRBJ2-7
CDR3 protein: SARDSGTGVYEQY

V gene: TRBV6-2/TRBV6-3
D gene: TRBD1
J gene: TRBJ2-5
CDR3 protein: ASSYVDRELQETQY

V gene: TRBV6-1
D gene: .
J gene: TRBJ2-5
CDR3 protein: ASGDGNQETQY

V gene: TRBV6-2/TRBV6-3
D gene: TRBD2
J gene: TRBJ2-1
CDR3 protein: ASSYLAGGGNEQF

V gene: TRBV18
D gene: TRBD1
J gene: TRBJ2-7
CDR3 protein: ASSPTGPGQGFYEQY

V gene: TRBV5-4
D gene: TRBD2
J gene: TRBJ2-5
CDR3 protein: ASSLGLAGGPRWTQY

V gene: TRBV11-2
D gene: .
J gene: TRBJ2-1
CDR3 protein: ASSLALNEQF

V gene: TRBV5-1
D gene: .
J gene: TRBJ1-1
CDR3 protein: ASSLAQLSPDGAEAF

V gene: TRBV6-2/TRBV6-3
D gene: .
J gene: TRBJ2-3
CDR3 protein: ASIAIDTDTQY

V gene: TRBV6-1
D gene: TRBD2
J gene: TRBJ2-7
CDR3 protein: ASSALLAGAYEQY

V gene: TRBV19
D gene: .
J gene: TRBJ2-5
CDR3 protein: ASSIQIGQQETQY

V gene: TRBV7-2
D gene: TRBD1
J gene: TRBJ2-7
CDR3 protein: ASSQRGVQGAYEQY

V gene: TRBV6-1
D gene: .
J gene: TRBJ1-5
CDR3 protein: ASGHSNQPQH

V gene: TRBV5-8
D gene: .
J gene: TRBJ1-6
CDR3 protein: ASSSGRAYNSPLH

V gene: TRBV30
D gene: .
J gene: TRBJ2-7
CDR3 protein: AWSVGVESYEQY

V gene: TRBV19
D gene: .
J gene: TRBJ1-1
CDR3 protein: AVMGNTEAF

V gene: TRBV6-1
D gene: .
J gene: TRBJ1-1
CDR3 protein: ASSAQGNTEAF

V gene: TRBV11-2
D gene: .
J gene: TRBJ2-1
CDR3 protein: ASSLGLSGPIYNEQF

V gene: TRBV27
D gene: .
J gene: TRBJ2-7
CDR3 protein: ASSFLWQGYEQY

V gene: TRBV6-1
D gene: .
J gene: TRBJ1-2
CDR3 protein: ASRPTGGSYGYT